These 15 T cell receptor beta chains came from one sample sequenced in a study of human T cells and chemical hapten exposure. This sample's time point: patch test 3, about 24 weeks after DPC sensitization. The treatment: therapeutic diphenylcyclopropenone sensitization with weekly scalp DPC. TCRdb re-derived calls from the RACE reads in MiXCR, one entry per CDR3 protein. The sample lists tens of thousands of distinct CDR3 sequences, 11% occurring once. The material sequenced was whole blood, taken in connection with sensitization to the hapten diphenylcyclopropenone (DPC). These receptors were collected from a woman aged 50 to 60 with alopecia areata. Some clones in this sample may be carry-over from other donors' samples.

This clonotype was seen repeatedly, ten times or more. This chain connects TRBV28 to TRBJ2-5, with D possibly TRBD2 on 6 matching bases. The germline V gene encodes CDR1 MDHEN and CDR2 SYDVKM. V lost 4 bases, J lost 5 bases, and 17 bases lay in between. The CDR3 spans 15 residues. CDR3 sequence: CASSSLLTGVETQYF. In DNA, the CDR3 is TGTGCCAGCAGTTCCTTGTTAACGGGAGTTGAGACCCAGTACTTC.

The chain is built from TRBV6-2 or TRBV6-3 and TRBJ2-2; D gene unclear. The CDR3 is made up of 13 amino acids. Trimming removed 6 bases from V and 5 bases from J, with 10 bases in between. Germline CDR1 and CDR2: MNHEY and SVGEGT. The DNA of the CDR3 is TGTGCCAGCAGGCCCGGGTCGACCGGGGAGCTGTTTTTT. Protein: CASRPGSTGELFF.

This clonotype was counted many times. The chain employs TRBV20-1 and TRBJ2-6, with D tentatively TRBD1 (5 bases). Trimming took 0 bases from V and 0 from J, leaving 18 bases between them. The CDR3 has 19 amino acids. The V gene's germline CDR1 is DFQATT and CDR2 SNEGSKA (reference sequence). The CDR3 DNA sequence: TGCAGTGCTAGAGATCGGGCTAAGACAGCTAACTCTGGGGCCAACGTCCTGACTTTC. Translating it yields CSARDRAKTANSGANVLTF.

As to this clonotype: This may come from a read error, since a much larger clone is one base off. This rearrangement joins TRBV7-2 to TRBJ2-3; D is tentatively TRBD1 or TRBD2 (5 bases each). Looked up from germline, CDR1 is SGHTA and CDR2 is FQGNSA. This CDR3 is 15 amino acids long. Deletions cut 5 bases from V and 6 bases from J, with 18 bases between. The CDR3 nucleotides read TGTGCCAGCAGCCCAGGGACCTTGGCTGGCGATACGCAGTATTTT. Translated, it gives CASSPGTLAGDTQYF.

This clonotype was observed many times. The chain has TRBV14 and TRBJ2-1, with 9 bases matching TRBD2. With V trimmed by 4 bases and J by 3 bases, 4 bases remained unmatched. Germline CDR1 is SGHDN and CDR2 is FVKESK. The CDR3 is made up of 15 amino acids. The CDR3 DNA sequence: TGTGCCAGCAGCCCGTTAGCGGGGGTCTACAATGAGCAGTTCTTC. This encodes CASSPLAGVYNEQFF.

In this sample, this clonotype turned up many times. The chain combines TRBV5-1 with TRBJ2-5, with D maybe TRBD1 (5 bases). The CDR3 length is 15 residues. V lost 0 bases and J 4 bases, leaving 13 bases between the germline ends. From germline, CDR1 is SGHRS and CDR2 YFSETQ. The CDR3 DNA follows: TGCGCCAGCAGCTTGGGGACATGGGCCCGAGAGACCCAGTACTTC. Its protein product is CASSLGTWARETQYF.

Remarks on this clonotype: Being one base from a much bigger clone, this may be a read error. The gene calls are TRBV10-1 and TRBJ2-3; no clear D gene. The CDR3 runs to 14 residues. Germline V gene sequence: CDR1 WNHNN, CDR2 SYGVQD (reference sequence). CDR3 nucleotide sequence: TGCGCCAGCAGTGAAGTAGCAGGCACAGATACGCTGTATTTT. Its translation: CASSEVAGTDTLYF.

This clonotype has ten or more counts. This chain connects TRBV9 to TRBJ2-2; D perhaps matches TRBD1 (5 bases). The germline V gene encodes CDR1 SGDLS and CDR2 YYNGEE. Trimming cost V 3 bases and J 4 bases, with 10 bases left between them. CDR3 length: 14 amino acids. The CDR3 sequence: CASSAQATTGELFF. CDR3 coding DNA: TGTGCCAGCAGCGCACAGGCCACCACCGGGGAGCTGTTTTTT.

The CDR3 here is CSAPVGVGPQHF. The CDR3 DNA is TGCAGTGCCCCCGTGGGGGTGGGGCCCCAGCATTTT. The chain recombines TRBV20-1 with TRBJ1-5; possibly TRBD1 for D (5 bases). The ends were cut back, 6 bases at V and 9 bases at J, with 15 bases in the middle. The CDR3 runs 12 residues. The germline V gene encodes CDR1 DFQATT and CDR2 SNEGSKA (reference sequence).

There are many counts of this clonotype. V usage is TRBV5-5 and J usage is TRBJ2-1, with D tentatively TRBD1 (5 bases). The ends were cut back, 0 bases at V and 1 base at J, with 8 bases in the middle. The length of the CDR3 is 15 residues. CDR1 is SGHKS and CDR2 is YYEKEE in the germline V gene (reference sequence). The CDR3 spells CASSLGQISYNEQFF. CDR3 DNA sequence: TGTGCCAGCAGCTTGGGACAGATTTCCTACAATGAGCAGTTCTTC.

This clonotype was recorded many times. The rearrangement joins TRBV6-5 to TRBJ2-3, with D maybe TRBD1 (6 bases). This CDR3 is 14 amino acids long. CDR1 is MNHEY and CDR2 is SVGAGI in the germline V gene. Trimming took 6 bases from V and 0 from J, leaving 10 bases between them. DNA of the CDR3: TGTGCCAGCAGCCACAGGGTCAGCACAGATACGCAGTATTTT. Translating it yields CASSHRVSTDTQYF.

The V gene is TRBV29-1, the J gene TRBJ2-3, with unresolved D. V lost 7 bases and J 2 bases, leaving 7 bases between the germline ends. Germline V gives CDR1 SQVTM, CDR2 ANQGSEA. The CDR3 runs to 11 residues. CDR3 sequence (DNA): TGCAGCGCCGGGCACACAGATACGCAGTATTTT. This codes for CSAGHTDTQYF.

As to this clonotype: One end of the junction fails to match germline, which may point to a read error. The rearrangement joins TRBV7-2 to TRBJ2-2, with TRBD2 matching 13 bases. The germline CDR1 and CDR2 sequences are SGHTA and FQGNSA. This CDR3 comprises 19 residues. The CDR3 DNA sequence: TGTGCCAACAGCTTAGCGCCGCGGACTAGCGGGAGAGGGACCGGGGAGCTGTTTTTT. This codes for CANSLAPRTSGRGTGELFF.

This clonotype was picked up many times. The chain's CDR3 is CASSLTSGVTDTQYF. CDR3 bases: TGCGCCAGCAGCTTAACTAGCGGTGTCACAGATACGCAGTATTTT. V gene TRBV5-1 combines with J gene TRBJ2-3; TRBD2 agrees at 8 bases. Germline CDR1 is SGHRS and CDR2 is YFSETQ. Trimming removed 2 bases from V and 2 bases from J; junction bases left unmatched: 4. This CDR3 region has 15 residues.

V gene TRBV5-1 combines with J gene TRBJ2-3, with D perhaps TRBD1 or TRBD2 (5 bases each). V lost 4 bases and J 5 bases, leaving 14 bases between the germline ends. This CDR3 has 14 amino acids. Germline V gene data show CDR1 as SGHRS and CDR2 as YFSETQ. This CDR3 is CASSPGSQGDTQYF. The CDR3 coding sequence is TGCGCCAGCAGCCCGGGGTCTCAGGGAGATACGCAGTATTTT.